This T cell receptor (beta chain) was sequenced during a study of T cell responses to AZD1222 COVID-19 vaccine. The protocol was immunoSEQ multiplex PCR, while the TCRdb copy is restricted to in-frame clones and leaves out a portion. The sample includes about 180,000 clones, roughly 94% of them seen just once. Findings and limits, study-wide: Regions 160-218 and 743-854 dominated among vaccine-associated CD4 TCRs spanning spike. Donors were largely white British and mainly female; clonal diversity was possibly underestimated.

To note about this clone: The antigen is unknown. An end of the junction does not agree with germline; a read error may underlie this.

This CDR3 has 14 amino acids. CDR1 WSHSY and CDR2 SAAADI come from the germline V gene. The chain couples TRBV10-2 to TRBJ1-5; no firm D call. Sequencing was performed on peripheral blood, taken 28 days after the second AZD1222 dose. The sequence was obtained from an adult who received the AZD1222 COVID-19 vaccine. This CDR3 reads CANSESRAERPQHF. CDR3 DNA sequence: TGCGCCAACAGTGAGTCCCGGGCAGAGCGGCCCCAGCATTTT.